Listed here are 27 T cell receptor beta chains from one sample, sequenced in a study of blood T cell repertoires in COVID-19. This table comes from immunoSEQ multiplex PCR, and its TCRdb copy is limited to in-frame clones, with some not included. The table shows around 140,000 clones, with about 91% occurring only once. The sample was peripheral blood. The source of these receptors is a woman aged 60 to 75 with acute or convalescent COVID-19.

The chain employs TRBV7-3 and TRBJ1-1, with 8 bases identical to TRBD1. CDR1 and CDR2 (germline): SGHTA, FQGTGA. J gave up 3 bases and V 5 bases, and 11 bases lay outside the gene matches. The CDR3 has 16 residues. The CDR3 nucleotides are TGTGCCAGCAGCCCGCACCCGCAGGGGGCGGACACTGAAGCTTTCTTT. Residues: CASSPHPQGADTEAFF.

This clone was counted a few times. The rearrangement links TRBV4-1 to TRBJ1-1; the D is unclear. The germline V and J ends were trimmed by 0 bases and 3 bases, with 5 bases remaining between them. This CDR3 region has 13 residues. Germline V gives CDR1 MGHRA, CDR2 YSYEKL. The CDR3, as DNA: TGCGCCAGCAGCCAAGAACGGTACACTGAAGCTTTCTTT. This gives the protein CASSQERYTEAFF.

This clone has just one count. The CDR3 reads CASSLTGSVMNTEAFF. Here the CDR3 DNA reads TGCGCCAGCAGCTTAACAGGGTCGGTCATGAACACTGAAGCTTTCTTT. V is TRBV5-1 and J is TRBJ1-1; D is possibly TRBD1 (6 bases). The CDR3 runs 16 residues. The germline gives CDR1 SGHRS, CDR2 YFSETQ. V was shortened by 2 bases and J by 0 bases, with 14 bases between the two germline ends.

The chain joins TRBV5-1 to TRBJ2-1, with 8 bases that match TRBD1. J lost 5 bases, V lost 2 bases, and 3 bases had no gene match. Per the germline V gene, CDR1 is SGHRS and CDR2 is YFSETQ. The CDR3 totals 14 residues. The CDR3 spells CASSLGQGHNEQFF. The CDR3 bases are TGCGCCAGCAGCTTAGGACAGGGTCACAATGAGCAGTTCTTC.

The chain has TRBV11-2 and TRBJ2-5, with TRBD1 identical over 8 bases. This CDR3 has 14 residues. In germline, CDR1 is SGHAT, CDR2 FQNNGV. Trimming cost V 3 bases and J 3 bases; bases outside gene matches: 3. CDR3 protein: CASSLTGAEETQYF. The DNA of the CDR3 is TGTGCCAGCAGCTTGACAGGGGCGGAAGAGACCCAGTACTTC.

The CDR3 is CASSWTGTPEAFF. The CDR3 nucleotides are TGTGCCAGCAGTTGGACAGGGACCCCTGAAGCTTTCTTT. The chain carries TRBV12-3 or TRBV12-4 and TRBJ1-1; 8 positions agree with TRBD1. The CDR3 sequence is 13 residues long. Trimming at V came to 4 bases and at J to 6 bases, leaving 4 bases not matched to a gene.

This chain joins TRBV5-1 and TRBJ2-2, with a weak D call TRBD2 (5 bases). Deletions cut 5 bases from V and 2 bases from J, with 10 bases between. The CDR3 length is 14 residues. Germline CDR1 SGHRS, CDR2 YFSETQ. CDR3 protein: CASRPSGNTGELFF. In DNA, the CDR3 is TGCGCCAGCAGACCCAGCGGAAACACCGGGGAGCTGTTTTTT.

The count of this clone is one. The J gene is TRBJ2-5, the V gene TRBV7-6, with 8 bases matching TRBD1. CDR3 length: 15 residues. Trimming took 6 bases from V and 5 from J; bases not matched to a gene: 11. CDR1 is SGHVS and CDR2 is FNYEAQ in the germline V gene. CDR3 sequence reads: CASSPGQGGWETQYF. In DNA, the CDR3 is TGTGCCAGCAGTCCAGGACAGGGAGGTTGGGAGACCCAGTACTTC.

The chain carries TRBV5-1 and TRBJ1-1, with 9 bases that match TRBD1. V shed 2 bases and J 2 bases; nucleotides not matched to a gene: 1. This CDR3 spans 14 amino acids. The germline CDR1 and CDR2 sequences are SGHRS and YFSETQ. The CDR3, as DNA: TGCGCCAGCAGCTTACAGGGGGCCAACACTGAAGCTTTCTTT. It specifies CASSLQGANTEAFF.

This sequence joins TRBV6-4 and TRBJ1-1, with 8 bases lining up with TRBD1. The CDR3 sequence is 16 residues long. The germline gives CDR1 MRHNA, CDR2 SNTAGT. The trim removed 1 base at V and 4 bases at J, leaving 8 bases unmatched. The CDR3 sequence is CASSDYEGDRGTEAFF. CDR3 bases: TGTGCCAGCAGTGACTACGAGGGAGACAGGGGCACTGAAGCTTTCTTT.

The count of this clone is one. Here the CDR3 reads CASSQDGQGAGNQPQHF. DNA of the CDR3: TGCGCCAGCAGCCAAGACGGGCAGGGGGCGGGCAATCAGCCCCAGCATTTT. This rearrangement joins TRBV4-1 to TRBJ1-5, with 8 bases matching TRBD1. CDR3 length: 17 residues. The V gene's germline CDR1 is MGHRA and CDR2 YSYEKL. Germline trimming cut 0 bases from V and 2 bases from J; bases unmatched to any gene: 6.

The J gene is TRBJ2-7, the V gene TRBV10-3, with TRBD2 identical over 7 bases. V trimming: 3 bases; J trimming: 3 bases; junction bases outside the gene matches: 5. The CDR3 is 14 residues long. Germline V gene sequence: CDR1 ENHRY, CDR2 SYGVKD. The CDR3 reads CAISDPSGHYEQYF. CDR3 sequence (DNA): TGTGCCATCAGTGATCCTAGCGGCCACTACGAGCAGTACTTC.

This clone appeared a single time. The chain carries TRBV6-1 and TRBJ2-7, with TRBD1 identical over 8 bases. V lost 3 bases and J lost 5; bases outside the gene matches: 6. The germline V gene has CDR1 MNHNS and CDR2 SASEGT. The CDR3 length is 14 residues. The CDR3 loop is CASSELDRVHEQYF. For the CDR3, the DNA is TGTGCCAGCAGTGAGTTGGACAGGGTACACGAGCAGTACTTC.

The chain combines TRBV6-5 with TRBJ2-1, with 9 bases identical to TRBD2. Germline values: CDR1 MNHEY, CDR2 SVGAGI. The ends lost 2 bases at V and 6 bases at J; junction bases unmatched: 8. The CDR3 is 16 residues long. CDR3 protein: CASSYMAGGPRNEQFF. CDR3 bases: TGTGCCAGCAGTTACATGGCGGGGGGGCCTCGCAATGAGCAGTTCTTC.

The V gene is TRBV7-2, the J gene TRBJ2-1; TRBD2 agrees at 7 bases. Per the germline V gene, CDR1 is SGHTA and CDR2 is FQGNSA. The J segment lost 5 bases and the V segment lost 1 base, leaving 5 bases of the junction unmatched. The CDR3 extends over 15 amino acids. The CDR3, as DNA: TGTGCCAGCAGCTTAGAGGGACTACCAGACAATGAGCAGTTCTTC. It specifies CASSLEGLPDNEQFF.

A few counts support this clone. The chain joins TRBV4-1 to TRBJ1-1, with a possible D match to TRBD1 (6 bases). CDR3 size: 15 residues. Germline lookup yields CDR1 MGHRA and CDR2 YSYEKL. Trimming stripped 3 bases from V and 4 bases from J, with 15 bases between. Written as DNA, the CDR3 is TGCGCCAGCAGCCACCAACAGGGTCTGGTCACTGAAGCTTTCTTT. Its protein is CASSHQQGLVTEAFF.

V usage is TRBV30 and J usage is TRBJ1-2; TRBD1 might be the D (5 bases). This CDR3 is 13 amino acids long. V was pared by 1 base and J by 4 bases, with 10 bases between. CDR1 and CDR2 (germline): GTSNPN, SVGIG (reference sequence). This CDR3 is CAWSATATYGYTF. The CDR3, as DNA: TGTGCCTGGAGTGCGACAGCTACCTATGGCTACACCTTC.

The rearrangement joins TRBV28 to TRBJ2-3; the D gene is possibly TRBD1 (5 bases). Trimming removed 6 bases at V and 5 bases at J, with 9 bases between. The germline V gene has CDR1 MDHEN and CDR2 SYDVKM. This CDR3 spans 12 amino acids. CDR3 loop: CASRTVRDTQYF. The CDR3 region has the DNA TGTGCCAGCAGGACAGTTAGAGATACGCAGTATTTT.

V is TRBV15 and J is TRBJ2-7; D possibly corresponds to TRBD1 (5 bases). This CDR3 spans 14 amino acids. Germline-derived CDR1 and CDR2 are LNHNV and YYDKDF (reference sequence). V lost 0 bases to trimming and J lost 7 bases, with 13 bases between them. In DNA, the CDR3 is TGTGCCACCAGCAGAGATTTAGGGGAATGGGAGCAGTACTTC. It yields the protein CATSRDLGEWEQYF.

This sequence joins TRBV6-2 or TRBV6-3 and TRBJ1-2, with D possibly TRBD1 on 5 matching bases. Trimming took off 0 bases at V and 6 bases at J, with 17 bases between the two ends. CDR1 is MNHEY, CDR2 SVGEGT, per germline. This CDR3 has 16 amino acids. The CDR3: CASSYSGDRETNGYTF. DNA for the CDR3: TGTGCCAGCAGTTACTCGGGCGACAGAGAGACAAATGGCTACACCTTC.

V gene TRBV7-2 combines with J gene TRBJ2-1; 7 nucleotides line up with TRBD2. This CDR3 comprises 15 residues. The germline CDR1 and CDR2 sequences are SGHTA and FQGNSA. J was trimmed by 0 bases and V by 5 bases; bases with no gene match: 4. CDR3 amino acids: CASSPGGSSYNEQFF. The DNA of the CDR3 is TGTGCCAGCAGCCCCGGGGGGAGCTCCTACAATGAGCAGTTCTTC.

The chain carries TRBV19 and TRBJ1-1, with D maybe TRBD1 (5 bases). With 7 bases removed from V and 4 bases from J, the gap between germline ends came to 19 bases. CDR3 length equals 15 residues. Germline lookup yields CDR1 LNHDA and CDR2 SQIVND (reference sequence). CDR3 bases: TGTGCCAGTACCCCAAGGCAGGTAAGGGGCACTGAAGCTTTCTTT. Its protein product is CASTPRQVRGTEAFF. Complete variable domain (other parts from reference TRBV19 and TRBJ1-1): DGGITQSPKYLFRKEGQNVTLSCEQNLNHDAMYWYRQDPGQGLRLIYYSQIVNDFQKGDIAEGYSVSREKKESFPLTVTSAQKNPTAFYLCASTPRQVRGTEAFFGQGTRLTVV.

The CDR3 here is CASSPPGLPNEQFF. As DNA, the CDR3 is TGCGCCAGCAGCCCCCCGGGACTACCTAATGAGCAGTTCTTC. The chain employs TRBV4-3 and TRBJ2-1, with 7 bases fitting TRBD2. The V gene end was trimmed by 4 bases and the J gene end by 7 bases; junction bases not matched to a gene: 7. Per germline, CDR1 LGHNA and CDR2 YSLEER. The CDR3 runs 14 residues.

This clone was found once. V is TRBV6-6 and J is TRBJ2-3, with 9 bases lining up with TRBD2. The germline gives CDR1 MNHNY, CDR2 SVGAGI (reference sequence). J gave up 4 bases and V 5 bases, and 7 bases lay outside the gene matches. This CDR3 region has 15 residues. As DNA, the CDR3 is TGTGCCAGCAGTCCCTCGCGGGGGGGCGCAGATACGCAGTATTTT. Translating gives CASSPSRGGADTQYF.

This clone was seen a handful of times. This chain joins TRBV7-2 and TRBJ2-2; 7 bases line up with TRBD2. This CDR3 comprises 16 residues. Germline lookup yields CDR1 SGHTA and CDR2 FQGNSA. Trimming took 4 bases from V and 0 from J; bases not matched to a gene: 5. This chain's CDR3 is CASSSLGTTNTGELFF. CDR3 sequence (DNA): TGTGCCAGCAGCTCTCTGGGGACTACGAACACCGGGGAGCTGTTTTTT.

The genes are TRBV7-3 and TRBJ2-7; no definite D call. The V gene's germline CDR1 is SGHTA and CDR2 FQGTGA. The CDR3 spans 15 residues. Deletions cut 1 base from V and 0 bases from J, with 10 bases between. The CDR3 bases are TGTGCCAGCAGCTTAAGCCCATCTAGCTCCTACGAGCAGTACTTC. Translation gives CASSLSPSSSYEQYF.

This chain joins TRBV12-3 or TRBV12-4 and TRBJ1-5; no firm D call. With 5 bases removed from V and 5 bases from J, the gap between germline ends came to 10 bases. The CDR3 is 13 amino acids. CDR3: CASSTSQDQPQHF. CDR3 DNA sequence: TGTGCCAGCAGTACGAGCCAGGATCAGCCCCAGCATTTT.